This T cell receptor (beta chain) was found in a study of T cell responses to AZD1222 COVID-19 vaccine. Study-level information: The analysis combined second doses at about 4 or about 12 weeks.

The protocol was immunoSEQ multiplex PCR, while the TCRdb copy is restricted to in-frame clones and leaves out a portion. This table holds around 100,000 clones, over 70% found once. The V segment lost 1 base and the J segment 4 bases; nucleotides outside the gene matches: 11. Germline CDR1 and CDR2: MGHRA and YSYEKL. The length of the CDR3 is 17 residues. This sample comprised peripheral blood, obtained on day 0 of AZD1222 vaccination. The TCR originated in an adult in good health. This sequence joins TRBV4-1 and TRBJ1-2, with 8 bases fitting TRBD1. The CDR3 DNA reads TGCGCCAGCAGCCAAGTTCCGGGACAGGCCACTTTCTATGGCTACACCTTC. Translated: CASSQVPGQATFYGYTF.